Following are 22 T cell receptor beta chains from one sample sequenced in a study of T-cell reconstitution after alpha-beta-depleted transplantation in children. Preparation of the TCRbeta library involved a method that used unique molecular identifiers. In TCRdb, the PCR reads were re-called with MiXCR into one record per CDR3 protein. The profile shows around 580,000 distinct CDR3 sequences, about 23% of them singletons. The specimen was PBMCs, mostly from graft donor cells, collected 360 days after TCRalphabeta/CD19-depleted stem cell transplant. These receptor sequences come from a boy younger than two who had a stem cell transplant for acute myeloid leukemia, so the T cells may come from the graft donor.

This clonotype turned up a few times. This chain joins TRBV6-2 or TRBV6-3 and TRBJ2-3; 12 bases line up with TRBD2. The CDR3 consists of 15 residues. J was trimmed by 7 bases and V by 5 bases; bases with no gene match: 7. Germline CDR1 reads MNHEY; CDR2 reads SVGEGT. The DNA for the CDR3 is TGTGCCAGCAGTGGACTAGCGGGGAGTTTATATACGCAGTATTTT. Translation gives CASSGLAGSLYTQYF.

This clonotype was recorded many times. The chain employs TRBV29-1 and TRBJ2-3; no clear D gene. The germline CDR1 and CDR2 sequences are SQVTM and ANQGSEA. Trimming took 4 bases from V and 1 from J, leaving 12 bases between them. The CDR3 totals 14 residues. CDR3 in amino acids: CSVGGDVGTDTQYF. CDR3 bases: TGCAGCGTTGGTGGGGATGTTGGCACAGATACGCAGTATTTT.

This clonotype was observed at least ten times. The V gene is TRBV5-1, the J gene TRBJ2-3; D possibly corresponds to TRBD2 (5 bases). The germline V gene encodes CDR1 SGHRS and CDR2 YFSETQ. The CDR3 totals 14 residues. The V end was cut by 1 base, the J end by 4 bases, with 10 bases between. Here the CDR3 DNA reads TGCGCCAGCAGCTTGAATAGCGAGGCAGATACGCAGTATTTT. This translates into CASSLNSEADTQYF.

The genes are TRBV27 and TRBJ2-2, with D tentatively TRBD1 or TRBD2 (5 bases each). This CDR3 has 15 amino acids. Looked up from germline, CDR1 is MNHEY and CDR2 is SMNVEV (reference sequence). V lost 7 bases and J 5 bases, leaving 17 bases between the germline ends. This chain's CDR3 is CASNTGTARTGELFF. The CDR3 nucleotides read TGTGCCAGCAATACCGGGACGGCGAGGACCGGGGAGCTGTTTTTT.

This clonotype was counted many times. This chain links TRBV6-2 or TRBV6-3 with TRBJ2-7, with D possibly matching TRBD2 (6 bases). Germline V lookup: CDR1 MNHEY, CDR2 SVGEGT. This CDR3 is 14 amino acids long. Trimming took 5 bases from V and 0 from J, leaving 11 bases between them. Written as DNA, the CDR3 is TGTGCCAGCAGTACCGCGGGGCTCTCCTACGAGCAGTACTTC. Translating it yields CASSTAGLSYEQYF.

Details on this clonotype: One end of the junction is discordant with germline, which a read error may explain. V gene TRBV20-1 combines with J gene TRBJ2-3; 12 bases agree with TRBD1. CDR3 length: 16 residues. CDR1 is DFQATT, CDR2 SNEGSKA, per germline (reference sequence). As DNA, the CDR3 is TGCAGTGCCCAGGAGTGGGGGACAGGGGGCACAGATACGCAGTTTTTT. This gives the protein CSAQEWGTGGTDTQFF.

The CDR3 DNA sequence: TGTGCCAGCAGCGCCTGGACGGGGCCTAACTATGGCTACACCTTC. This sequence encodes CASSAWTGPNYGYTF. The chain is built from TRBV7-2 and TRBJ1-2, with D tentatively TRBD1 (5 bases). V was shortened by 5 bases and J by 0 bases, with 13 bases between the two germline ends. CDR3 length: 15 residues. CDR1 and CDR2 (germline): SGHTA, FQGNSA.

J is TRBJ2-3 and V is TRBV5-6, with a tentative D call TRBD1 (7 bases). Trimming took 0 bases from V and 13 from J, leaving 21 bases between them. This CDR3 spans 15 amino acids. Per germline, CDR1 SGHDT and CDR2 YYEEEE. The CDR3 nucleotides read TGTGCCAGCAGCTTGGGCGGGACAGCCGTCGACACGGAGTATTTT. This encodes CASSLGGTAVDTEYF. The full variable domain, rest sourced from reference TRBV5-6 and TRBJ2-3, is DAGVTQSPTHLIKTRGQQVTLRCSPKSGHDTVSWYQQALGQGPQFIFQYYEEEERQRGNFPDRFSGHQFPNYSSELNVNALLLGDSALYLCASSLGGTAVDTEYFGPGTRLTVL.

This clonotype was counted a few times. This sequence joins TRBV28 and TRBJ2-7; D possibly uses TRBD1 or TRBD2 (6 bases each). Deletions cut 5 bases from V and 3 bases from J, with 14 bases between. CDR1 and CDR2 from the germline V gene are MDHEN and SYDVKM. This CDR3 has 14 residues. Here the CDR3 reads CASSAPGANYEQYV. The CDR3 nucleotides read TGTGCCAGCAGTGCCCCGGGGGCCAACTACGAGCAGTACGTC.

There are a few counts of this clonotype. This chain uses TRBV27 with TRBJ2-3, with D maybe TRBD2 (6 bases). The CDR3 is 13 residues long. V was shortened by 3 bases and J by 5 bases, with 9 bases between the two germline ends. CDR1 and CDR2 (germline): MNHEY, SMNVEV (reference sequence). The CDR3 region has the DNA TGTGCCAGCAGTTTCTCGGGGGTAGATACGCAGTATTTT. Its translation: CASSFSGVDTQYF.

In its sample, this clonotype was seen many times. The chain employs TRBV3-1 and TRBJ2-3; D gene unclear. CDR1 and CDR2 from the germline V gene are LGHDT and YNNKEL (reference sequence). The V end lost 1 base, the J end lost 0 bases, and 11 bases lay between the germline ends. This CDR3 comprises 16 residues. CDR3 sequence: CASSQVFGISTDTQYF. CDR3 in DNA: TGTGCCAGCAGCCAAGTTTTCGGAATTAGCACAGATACGCAGTATTTT.

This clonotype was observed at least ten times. This CDR3 reads CASKPEINEKLFF. As DNA, the CDR3 is TGCGCCAGCAAACCGGAGATCAATGAAAAACTGTTTTTT. The rearrangement uses TRBV5-1 and TRBJ1-4; D is unresolved. The CDR3 covers 13 residues. Per germline, CDR1 SGHRS and CDR2 YFSETQ. Deletions cut 6 bases from V and 5 bases from J, with 11 bases between.

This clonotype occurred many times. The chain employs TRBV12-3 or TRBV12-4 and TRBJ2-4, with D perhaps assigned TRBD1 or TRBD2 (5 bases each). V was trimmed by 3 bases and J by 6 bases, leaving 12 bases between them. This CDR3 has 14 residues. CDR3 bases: TGTGCCAGCAGTTTTCAGGGACGGTCAAACATTCAGTACTTC. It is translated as CASSFQGRSNIQYF.

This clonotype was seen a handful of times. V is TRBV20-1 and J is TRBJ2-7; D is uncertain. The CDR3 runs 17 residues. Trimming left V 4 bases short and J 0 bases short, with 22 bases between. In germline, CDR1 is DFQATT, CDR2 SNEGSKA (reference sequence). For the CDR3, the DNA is TGCAGTGCTAAACCACATACACTGCACTGGAGCTCCTACGAGCAGTACGTC. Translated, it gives CSAKPHTLHWSSYEQYV.

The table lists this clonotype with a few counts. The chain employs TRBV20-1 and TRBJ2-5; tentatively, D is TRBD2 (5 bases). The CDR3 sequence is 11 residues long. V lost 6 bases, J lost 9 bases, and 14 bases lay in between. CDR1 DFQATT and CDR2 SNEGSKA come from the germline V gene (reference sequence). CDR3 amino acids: CSATPQEAQYF. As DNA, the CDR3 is TGCAGTGCCACCCCCCAGGAGGCCCAGTACTTC.

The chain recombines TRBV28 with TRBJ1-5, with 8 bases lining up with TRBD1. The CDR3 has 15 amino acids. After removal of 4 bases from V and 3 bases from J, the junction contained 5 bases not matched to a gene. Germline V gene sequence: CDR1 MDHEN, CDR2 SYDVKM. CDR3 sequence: CASSSGGPVNQPQHF. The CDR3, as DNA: TGTGCCAGCAGTTCAGGGGGCCCGGTCAATCAGCCCCAGCATTTT.

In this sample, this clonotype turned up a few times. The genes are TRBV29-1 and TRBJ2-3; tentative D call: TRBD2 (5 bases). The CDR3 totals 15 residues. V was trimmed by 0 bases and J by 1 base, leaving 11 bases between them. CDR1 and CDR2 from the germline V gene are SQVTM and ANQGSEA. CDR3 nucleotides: TGCAGCGTTGAAGAGGGGATGCGGGGCACAGATACGCAGTATTTT. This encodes CSVEEGMRGTDTQYF.

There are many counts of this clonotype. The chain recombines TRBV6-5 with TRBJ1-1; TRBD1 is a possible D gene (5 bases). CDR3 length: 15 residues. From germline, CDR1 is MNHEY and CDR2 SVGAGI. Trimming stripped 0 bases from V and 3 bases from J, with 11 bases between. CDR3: CASSYSPGPDTEAFF. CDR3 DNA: TGTGCCAGCAGTTACTCCCCGGGGCCGGACACTGAAGCTTTCTTT.

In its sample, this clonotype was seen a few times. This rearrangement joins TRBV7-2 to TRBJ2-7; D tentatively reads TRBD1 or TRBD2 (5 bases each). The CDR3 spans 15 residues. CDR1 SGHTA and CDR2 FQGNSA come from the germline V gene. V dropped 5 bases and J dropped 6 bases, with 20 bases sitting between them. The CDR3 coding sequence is TGTGCCAGCAGCCCGCCGGGACGGCTCATCGGCGAGCAGTACTTC. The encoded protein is CASSPPGRLIGEQYF.

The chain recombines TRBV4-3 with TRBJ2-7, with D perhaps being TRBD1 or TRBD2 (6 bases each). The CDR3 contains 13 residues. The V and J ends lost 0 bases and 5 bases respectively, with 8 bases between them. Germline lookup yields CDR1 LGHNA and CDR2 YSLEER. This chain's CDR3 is CASSQDGGNEQYF. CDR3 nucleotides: TGCGCCAGCAGCCAAGACGGGGGCAACGAGCAGTACTTC.

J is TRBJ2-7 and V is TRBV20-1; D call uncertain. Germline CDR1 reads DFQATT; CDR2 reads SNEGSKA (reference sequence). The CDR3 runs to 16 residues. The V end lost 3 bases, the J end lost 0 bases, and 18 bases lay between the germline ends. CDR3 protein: CSASPGPTMSSYEQYV. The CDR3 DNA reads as TGCAGTGCTAGCCCCGGACCCACCATGAGCTCCTACGAGCAGTACGTC.

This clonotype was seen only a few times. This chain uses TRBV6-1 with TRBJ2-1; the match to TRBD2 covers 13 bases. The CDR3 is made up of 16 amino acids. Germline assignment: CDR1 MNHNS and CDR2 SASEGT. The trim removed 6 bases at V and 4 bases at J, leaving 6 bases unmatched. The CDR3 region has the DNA TGTGCCAGCAGGAGACTAGCGGGGGGAAGATACAATGAGCAGTTCTTC. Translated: CASRRLAGGRYNEQFF.